This T cell receptor (beta chain) appears in the sequencing data of a study of identical twins (dated by TCRdb to the mid-2010s). For the study in its entirety: The study deep-sequenced TCR alpha and beta repertoires from monozygotic twins, unrelated adults of various ages and cord blood to test whether fetal clonotypes persist. Replicate twin experiments were performed at different times using different library preparation protocols to rule out contamination.

What the authors observed across the whole study: Excess twin sharing in beta out-of-frame sequences was weaker because fewer shared sequences lowered the signal-to-noise ratio. Compared with coincidental sharing between unrelated individuals, out-of-frame TCR alpha sequences shared between twins showed an excess of sequences with low generation probability. Fewer insertions were carried by abundant cord blood beta clonotypes; a weaker similar trend was observed in young adult naive repertoires, while no such trend was observed in memory repertoires. In monozygotic twins, out-of-frame TCR alpha sharing was systematically underestimated by recombination models, although the models agreed with sharing between unrelated individuals. Because the same donors could not be followed over many years, the conclusions relied on cross-sectional statistical analysis. Zero-insertion analyses could be partly confounded by invariant T cells such as MAIT and iNKT, though diverse VJ usage argued against such confounding for most clonotypes.

Library preparation employed 5' RACE. The instrument given in TCRdb is Illumina HiSeq 2000. A universal primer binding site was added through template switching, and the final cDNA carried a unique molecular identifier so that TCR cDNA molecules could be counted accurately. First-strand cDNA for TCR alpha and beta chains was synthesized from specific primers in the conserved constant-segment region. To control for contamination, each cDNA library was double barcoded with a SMART-Mk sample barcode plus Illumina barcodes. TruSeq adapter sequences along with Illumina sample barcodes were introduced in two successive PCR steps. The Illumina HiSeq platform was used with custom primers to sequence TCR alpha and beta cDNA libraries. Regarding the original processing steps: Unique molecular identifiers were extracted from raw reads with MiGEC, and CDR3 positions were determined with MiXCR. Recombination models were inferred per individual with the repgenHMM and IGoR tools using an EM algorithm. Shared clonotype analysis was performed with the tcR package in R, normalizing sharing by the product of cloneset sizes. To study raw recombination free of thymic and clonal selection effects, out-of-frame nonproductive sequences were analyzed. The public reads were run again by TCRdb, first through fastp at Q25 and then through MiXCR, and only productive beta chains were kept. Rows with a matching CDR3 protein are joined into one entry that keeps the most common DNA and genes. The V and J calls were determined by TCRdb, not by the authors. In all, the sample holds roughly 700,000 distinct CDR3 sequences, and about 9.4% of those were seen once. The ten largest clones add up to 0.8% to 1% of the sample.

This clonotype was counted at least ten times. No cognate antigen has been identified for it. Qualities for individual bases were not recorded, and no much larger clone is one base off. Only healthy Caucasian donors were included. Three pairs of female monozygotic twins, all aged about 18 to 30 years, were included in the twin cohort. Peripheral blood mononuclear cells were the source from which RNA for the TCR libraries was isolated. From its cysteine to its phenylalanine, the CDR3 spans 14 amino acids. The read is trimmed to its CDR3 DNA, 42 bases read in frame from base 1. Trimming leaves V shorter by 3 bases and J shorter by 1 base, with the junction holding 2 bases beyond the gene matches. CDR1 and CDR2 were assigned from the germline V gene (reference sequence) as DFQATT and SNEGSKA. These data are also associated with another study on yellow fever vaccine responses in identical twins. From the second report: According to the authors, in identical twins the way T cells responded to vaccination appeared partly convergent and partly personalized. The study precisely tracked vaccine-responding T cell clones in identical twins.

This sequence originates from a woman younger than 35 in good health. Sequencing was carried out using PBMCs. Recombination joined TRBV20-1 with TRBJ2-3, and TRBD2 aligns with 9 junction nucleotides. The DNA sequence is TGCAGTGCTAGCTTAGCGGGGGGCACAGATACGCAGTATTTT. Its protein reads: CSASLAGGTDTQYF.